This TCR beta chain was found in a study of blood T cells in healthy people across ages. Study outcomes and limitations: In older individuals, TCR beta diversity per million T cells was lower, falling roughly linearly with age.

The CDR3 has 15 residues. CDR1 and CDR2 from the germline V gene are KGHDR and SFDVKD. Trimming removed 3 bases at V and 2 bases at J, with 12 bases between. Those donating, healthy Caucasian individuals from Russia, were aged roughly 6 to 90. A sample-barcoded 5' primer and a J-beta primer mix were used in a second PCR of about 6 to 11 cycles. The authors tagged each cDNA molecule using a template-switch adaptor with 12 random nucleotides. Any given sample supplied a minimum of 2.5 million CDR3-containing paired-end reads. TCRdb called the 5' RACE reads again in MiXCR, with one record for every CDR3 protein. The sample has 600,000 or so distinct CDR3 sequences; roughly 21% are singletons. On this clonotype: The antigen is undetermined.

This TCR derives from a man aged 65 to 79 in good health. The chain has TRBV24-1 and TRBJ2-5, with D perhaps matching TRBD1 (6 bases). Sequencing was carried out using blood. CDR3 DNA: TGTGCCACCAGTGATAGCGACAGGCCTCAAGAGACCCAGTACTTC. Its protein product is CATSDSDRPQETQYF.